This entry concerns a single T cell receptor beta chain. Data came from immunoSEQ multiplex PCR; TCRdb stores just in-frame clones and leaves some out. The sample consists of approximately 14,000 clones, approximately 84% of them appearing once. CDR1 is MNHNY, CDR2 SVGAGI, per germline (reference sequence). The CDR3 consists of 16 residues. With 8 bases removed from V and 4 bases from J, the gap between germline ends came to 18 bases. The sample belongs to a study of blood T cell repertoires in COVID-19. Material: peripheral blood. This clonotype was obtained from a human donor in a cohort sampled during active COVID-19. The V call is TRBV6-6, the J call TRBJ2-6, with no clear D. The CDR3 spells CASGLAAPPGANVLTF. The CDR3 DNA follows: TGTGCCAGCGGTCTGGCGGCTCCCCCCGGGGCCAACGTCCTGACTTTC.